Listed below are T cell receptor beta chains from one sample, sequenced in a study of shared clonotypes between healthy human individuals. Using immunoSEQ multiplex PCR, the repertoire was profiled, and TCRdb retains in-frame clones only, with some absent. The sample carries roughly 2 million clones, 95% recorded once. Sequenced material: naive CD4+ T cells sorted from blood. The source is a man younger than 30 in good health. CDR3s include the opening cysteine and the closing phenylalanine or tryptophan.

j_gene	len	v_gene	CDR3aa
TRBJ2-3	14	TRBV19	CASRPSGSLDTQYF
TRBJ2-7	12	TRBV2	CASDQGVREQYF
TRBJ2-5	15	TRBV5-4	CASSLTSGGKETQYF
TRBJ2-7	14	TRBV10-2	CASRTSGGTYEQYF
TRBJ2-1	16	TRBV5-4	CASSLLGTGFDNEQFF
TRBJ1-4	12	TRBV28	CASRVGNEKLFF
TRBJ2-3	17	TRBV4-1	CASSQFSGTGGTDTQYF
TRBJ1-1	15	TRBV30	CAWSAMTGANTEAFF
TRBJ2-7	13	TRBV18	CASSPFDSYEQYF
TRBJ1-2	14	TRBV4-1	CASSQDRGRTGYTF
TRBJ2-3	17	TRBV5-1	CASNPAWGSTSTDTQYF
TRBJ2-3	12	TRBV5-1	CASSSSVNTQYF
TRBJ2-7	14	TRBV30	CAWSVSPGSYEQYF
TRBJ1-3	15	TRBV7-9	CASSLVAGTGNTIYF
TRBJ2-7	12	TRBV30	CAWAGHSYEQYF
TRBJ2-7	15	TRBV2	CASSDMVAGVGEQYF
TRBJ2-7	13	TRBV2	CASSAGASYEQYF
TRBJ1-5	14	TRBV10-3	CAISWAGRGQPQHF
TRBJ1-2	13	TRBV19	CASSRTSLYGYTF
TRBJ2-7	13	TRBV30	CAWTRLAGGEQYF
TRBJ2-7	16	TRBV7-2	CASSFPDQAWDYEQYF
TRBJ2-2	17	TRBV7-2	CASSLRGLGQGPGELFF
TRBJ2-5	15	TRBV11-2	CASSLGQGARETQYF
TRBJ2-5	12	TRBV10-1	CASKKCGETQYF
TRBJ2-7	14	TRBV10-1	CASSPLDRAYEQYF
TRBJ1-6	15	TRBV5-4	CASSEGQGTFSPLHF
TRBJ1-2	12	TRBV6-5	CASSLTGYGYTF
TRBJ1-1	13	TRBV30	CAWSLSKTVEAFF
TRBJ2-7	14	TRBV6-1	CASSAIGGSYEQYF
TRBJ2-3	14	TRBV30	CAWRLSGTADTQYF
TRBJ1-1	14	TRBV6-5	CASTTLGQGTEAFF
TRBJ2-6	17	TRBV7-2	CASSLVGGDSGANVLTF
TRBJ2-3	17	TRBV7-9	CASSLAQGLSSTDTQYF
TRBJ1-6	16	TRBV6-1	CASRETGTSYNSPLHF
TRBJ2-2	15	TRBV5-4	CASSVDRGGTGELFF
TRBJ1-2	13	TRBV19	CASKTGSGYGYTF
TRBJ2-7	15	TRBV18	CASSPPMGSSYEQYF
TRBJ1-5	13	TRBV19	CASSIASNQPQHF
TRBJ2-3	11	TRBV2	CASTSTDTQYF
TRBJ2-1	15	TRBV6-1	CASSDGTRIYNEQFF
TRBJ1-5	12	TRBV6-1	CASSSPGQPQHF
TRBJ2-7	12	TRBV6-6	CASRGGTYEQYF
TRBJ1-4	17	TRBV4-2	CASSQVLGSVYNEKLFF
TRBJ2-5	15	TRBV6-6	CASSMGQGWTETQYF
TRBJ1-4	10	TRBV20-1	CSPQNEKLFF
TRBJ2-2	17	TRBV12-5	CASGLVPSGSRSGELFF
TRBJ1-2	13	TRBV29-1	CSVQQGSNYGYTF
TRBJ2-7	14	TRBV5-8	CASSLEQGSYEQYF
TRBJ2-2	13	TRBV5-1	CASSPGNTGELFF
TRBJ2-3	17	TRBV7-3	CASSQGGGQGIADTQYF
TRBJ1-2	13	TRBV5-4	CASSRTGENGYTF
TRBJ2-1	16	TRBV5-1	CASSLRSDSSYNEQFF